The 29 T cell receptor beta chains given below trace back to one sample, sequenced in a study of cytomegalovirus exposure and HLA in healthy donors. Researchers ran the PCR with 60 Vbeta and 13 Jbeta primers. Using immunoSEQ multiplex PCR, the repertoire was profiled, and TCRdb retains in-frame clones only, with some absent. The sample lists about 210,000 clones, 70% to 90% occurring once. The sample taken for sequencing was PBMCs. Receptors originate from a woman younger than 45 in good health and CMV-seronegative.

The chain carries TRBV6-5 and TRBJ1-2; no clear D. The CDR3 spans 15 residues. Trimming took off 6 bases at V and 2 bases at J, with 16 bases between the two ends. CDR1 and CDR2 from the germline V gene are MNHEY and SVGAGI. For the CDR3, the DNA is TGTGCCAGCAGCGATCTCAATCAGATAAACTATGGCTACACCTTC. This codes for CASSDLNQINYGYTF.

The genes are TRBV11-2 and TRBJ2-7, with 7 nucleotides matching TRBD2. Trimming cost V 4 bases and J 0 bases; bases outside gene matches: 6. The germline CDR1 and CDR2 sequences are SGHAT and FQNNGV. The CDR3 sequence is 15 residues long. The CDR3 DNA is TGTGCCAGCAGCTACGCAGCGGGAAGCTCCTACGAGCAGTACTTC. Translating gives CASSYAAGSSYEQYF.

The rearrangement links TRBV19 to TRBJ2-1; TRBD1 matches 11 bases. The CDR3 sequence is 16 residues long. With 2 bases clipped from V and 7 bases from J, the junction kept 7 bases outside the gene matches. Germline V CDR1 and CDR2: LNHDA, SQIVND (reference sequence). This CDR3 reads CASSILPGQGGNEQFF. The CDR3 DNA reads as TGTGCCAGTAGTATACTACCGGGACAGGGGGGAAATGAGCAGTTCTTC.

The chain has TRBV6-5 and TRBJ2-5, with 9 positions matching TRBD1. V was clipped by 5 bases and J by 5 bases; unmatched bases: 6. The CDR3 sequence is 14 residues long. Germline CDR1 is MNHEY and CDR2 is SVGAGI. Here the CDR3 reads CASSRGTGLETQYF. CDR3 sequence (DNA): TGTGCCAGCAGTCGCGGGACAGGGTTGGAGACCCAGTACTTC.

This rearrangement joins TRBV11-2 to TRBJ2-7; a possible D gene is TRBD1 (5 bases). With 5 bases removed from V and 5 bases from J, the gap between germline ends came to 16 bases. Looked up from germline, CDR1 is SGHAT and CDR2 is FQNNGV. This CDR3 is built from 14 residues. The CDR3 DNA reads TGTGCCAGCAGCACTCGGACATTAATTAACGAGCAGTACTTC. It is translated as CASSTRTLINEQYF.

V is TRBV27 and J is TRBJ2-6, with a weak D call TRBD1 (5 bases). Germline V gene lookup returns CDR1 MNHEY and CDR2 SMNVEV (reference sequence). CDR3 size: 18 residues. V lost 2 bases and J lost 2, with 16 bases in between. The CDR3 sequence is CASSLTGRRPTGANVLTF. DNA for the CDR3: TGTGCCAGCAGTTTAACAGGACGGAGACCCACTGGGGCCAACGTCCTGACTTTC.

V is TRBV4-2 and J is TRBJ1-2; 8 bases are shared with TRBD1. Germline values: CDR1 LGHNA, CDR2 YNFKEQ. The CDR3 length is 15 residues. The V segment lost 3 bases and the J segment 7 bases; nucleotides outside the gene matches: 10. The CDR3 is CASSQPQDRAGGYTF. CDR3 DNA: TGTGCCAGCAGCCAGCCCCAGGACAGGGCGGGTGGCTACACCTTC.

The CDR3 spells CASSPGTSRYEQYF. The CDR3 bases are TGTGCCAGCAGCCCGGGGACTAGCAGGTACGAGCAGTACTTC. The chain recombines TRBV14 with TRBJ2-7; TRBD2 aligns across 9 bases. Germline V lookup: CDR1 SGHDN, CDR2 FVKESK. The length of the CDR3 is 14 residues. V shed 4 bases and J 4 bases; nucleotides not matched to a gene: 5.

This clone has only one observation. V and J are TRBV5-1 and TRBJ2-1, with 11 nucleotides matching TRBD2. Germline CDR1 reads SGHRS; CDR2 reads YFSETQ. The CDR3 totals 16 residues. V lost 4 bases and J lost 6; bases outside the gene matches: 9. CDR3 amino acids: CASSTPLAGVTNEQFF. The CDR3 nucleotides read TGCGCCAGCAGCACACCACTAGCGGGAGTTACCAATGAGCAGTTCTTC. Full variable domain (missing parts from reference TRBV5-1 and TRBJ2-1): KAGVTQTPRYLIKTRGQQVTLSCSPISGHRSVSWYQQTPGQGLQFLFEYFSETQRNKGNFPGRFSGRQFSNSRSEMNVSTLELGDSALYLCASSTPLAGVTNEQFFGPGTRLTVL.

The V and J genes are TRBV6-1 and TRBJ1-5; tentatively, D is TRBD1 (6 bases). CDR3 length: 15 residues. V lost 6 bases and J lost 0, with 12 bases in between. Germline CDR1 is MNHNS and CDR2 is SASEGT. The CDR3 protein is CASRIGTFSNQPQHF. CDR3 sequence (DNA): TGTGCCAGCAGGATCGGGACATTTAGCAATCAGCCCCAGCATTTT.

This clone turned up a few times. The chain couples TRBV7-6 to TRBJ2-7; the match to TRBD1 covers 9 bases. The V segment lost 1 base and the J segment 7 bases; nucleotides outside the gene matches: 5. CDR3 size: 14 residues. Germline CDR1 reads SGHVS; CDR2 reads FNYEAQ. CDR3 region: CASSLGGQGREQYF. The CDR3 DNA reads as TGTGCCAGCAGCTTAGGGGGACAGGGCAGGGAGCAGTACTTC. The full variable domain, in which reference TRBV7-6 and TRBJ2-7 provide the parts outside the CDR3, is GAGVSQSPRYKVTKRGQDVALRCDPISGHVSLYWYRQALGQGPEFLTYFNYEAQQDKSGLPNDRFSAERPEGSISTLTIQRTEQRDSAMYRCASSLGGQGREQYFGPGTRLTVT.

As for this clone: At one end, the junction sequence differs from germline, possibly due to a read error. The gene calls are TRBV10-3 and TRBJ2-5; 8 nucleotides line up with TRBD1. Germline V gives CDR1 ENHRY, CDR2 SYGVKD. This CDR3 has 15 amino acids. In DNA, the CDR3 is TGTGCCATCAGTAAGTCGGACAGGGCGGAGGAGACCCAGTACTTC. It is translated as CAISKSDRAEETQYF.

The chain combines TRBV29-1 with TRBJ2-1; 10 bases line up with TRBD1. From germline, CDR1 is SQVTM and CDR2 ANQGSEA. The CDR3 totals 14 residues. The junction had 7 bases not matched to a gene; V was cut back by 5 bases and J by 6 bases. The CDR3: CSVFRDRGLNEQFF. For the CDR3, the DNA is TGCAGCGTTTTCCGGGACAGGGGTCTCAATGAGCAGTTCTTC.

CDR3 sequence reads: CASSYPHRVGGTEAFF. CDR3 coding DNA: TGTGCCAGCAGCTATCCCCACAGGGTAGGTGGCACTGAAGCTTTCTTT. V usage is TRBV28 and J usage is TRBJ1-1; the D gene is possibly TRBD1 (6 bases). V was trimmed by 6 bases and J by 4 bases, leaving 21 bases between them. The germline CDR1 and CDR2 sequences are MDHEN and SYDVKM. The CDR3 is 16 amino acids.

The genes are TRBV10-3 and TRBJ2-2; a possible D gene is TRBD2 (5 bases). Germline CDR1 is ENHRY and CDR2 is SYGVKD. This CDR3 is built from 12 residues. V was trimmed by 9 bases and J by 2 bases, leaving 7 bases between them. The CDR3 here is CAIRLNTGELFF. CDR3 sequence (DNA): TGTGCCATTAGACTAAACACCGGGGAGCTGTTTTTT.

The chain is built from TRBV28 and TRBJ1-1, with 7 bases aligning to TRBD1. The CDR3 has 14 residues. V was clipped by 2 bases and J by 7 bases; unmatched bases: 7. Germline CDR1 MDHEN, CDR2 SYDVKM. The DNA of the CDR3 is TGTGCCAGCAGTTTACCGGACAGACAGGGTGAAGCTTTCTTT. As protein: CASSLPDRQGEAFF.

The CDR3 DNA reads TGCGCCAGCAGCCAGACCCCGACATTGGTGGATGGCTACACCTTC. As protein: CASSQTPTLVDGYTF. The rearrangement uses TRBV4-1 and TRBJ1-2; D gene ambiguous. The CDR3 is 15 residues long. In germline, CDR1 is MGHRA, CDR2 YSYEKL. V was cut by 3 bases and J by 6 bases, with 17 bases left in between.

The rearrangement links TRBV4-1 to TRBJ1-5; D gene unclear. V dropped 2 bases and J dropped 4 bases, with 6 bases sitting between them. Germline V gene sequence: CDR1 MGHRA, CDR2 YSYEKL. The CDR3 totals 13 residues. The CDR3 DNA reads as TGCGCCAGCAGCCAAAGGGAGAATCAGCCCCAGCATTTT. It encodes CASSQRENQPQHF.

The gene calls are TRBV7-9 and TRBJ2-7; 7 bases match TRBD1. This CDR3 is 14 amino acids long. CDR1 SEHNR and CDR2 FQNEAQ come from the germline V gene (reference sequence). J gave up 0 bases and V 3 bases, and 2 bases lay outside the gene matches. The CDR3 is CASSLGTASYEQYF. CDR3 DNA sequence: TGTGCCAGCAGCTTGGGGACAGCCTCCTACGAGCAGTACTTC.

The chain links TRBV6-1 to TRBJ1-2; D is perhaps TRBD1 (5 bases). CDR3 length equals 13 residues. The V and J ends lost 6 bases and 7 bases respectively, with 15 bases between them. Germline V gives CDR1 MNHNS, CDR2 SASEGT. DNA of the CDR3: TGTGCCAGCAGGCGACCCCATGGGGCTGGCTACACCTTC. It encodes CASRRPHGAGYTF.

The rearrangement uses TRBV5-6 and TRBJ2-5, with D unclear. V lost 2 bases to trimming and J lost 5 bases, with 10 bases between them. CDR3 length: 13 amino acids. Germline-derived CDR1 and CDR2 are SGHDT and YYEEEE. CDR3 amino acids: CASSLALPETQYF. In nucleotides, the CDR3 is TGTGCCAGCAGCTTAGCCCTTCCCGAGACCCAGTACTTC.

On this clone: The same CDR3 also results from other DNA sequences found in this sample. The chain carries TRBV5-1 and TRBJ1-1, with no clear D. Germline assignment: CDR1 SGHRS and CDR2 YFSETQ. The CDR3 has 13 amino acids. Trimming removed 0 bases from V and 5 bases from J, with 8 bases in between. DNA for the CDR3: TGCGCCAGCAGCTTGGGAGACGGGACTGAAGCTTTCTTT. This codes for CASSLGDGTEAFF.

This clone was counted only a few times. The chain's CDR3 is CASSAGLEETQYF. The DNA for the CDR3 is TGTGCCAGCAGCGCCGGACTAGAGGAGACCCAGTACTTC. V and J are TRBV7-3 and TRBJ2-5, with 7 bases that match TRBD2. After removal of 5 bases from V and 5 bases from J, the junction contained 5 bases not matched to a gene. This CDR3 contains 13 residues. CDR1 is SGHTA, CDR2 FQGTGA, per germline.

This clone was counted a single time. The rearrangement links TRBV20-1 to TRBJ2-7; TRBD1 matches 8 bases. The trim removed 5 bases at V and 7 bases at J, leaving 4 bases unmatched. CDR3 size: 11 residues. Germline V gives CDR1 DFQATT, CDR2 SNEGSKA (reference sequence). CDR3 coding DNA: TGCAGTGCTGACAGGGGCTGGGAGCAGTACTTC. It specifies CSADRGWEQYF.

The chain is built from TRBV5-1 and TRBJ2-1; 8 bases line up with TRBD2. V shed 4 bases and J 1 base; nucleotides not matched to a gene: 4. Germline CDR1 reads SGHRS; CDR2 reads YFSETQ. The CDR3 contains 15 residues. The CDR3 here is CASSDGGESYNEQFF. Here the CDR3 DNA reads TGCGCCAGCAGCGACGGGGGGGAGTCCTACAATGAGCAGTTCTTC.

A word on this clone: The same CDR3 is also encoded by other DNA sequences in this sample. The V and J genes are TRBV5-1 and TRBJ2-6, with no clear D. This CDR3 spans 15 amino acids. Germline values: CDR1 SGHRS, CDR2 YFSETQ. Trimming cost V 0 bases and J 0 bases, with 4 bases left between them. Here the CDR3 reads CASSLGGSGANVLTF. The DNA of the CDR3 is TGCGCCAGCAGCTTGGGAGGCTCTGGGGCCAACGTCCTGACTTTC.

This clone was found once. V is TRBV11-2 and J is TRBJ2-4; the match to TRBD2 covers 7 bases. CDR3 length: 15 amino acids. The J segment lost 6 bases and the V segment lost 2 bases, leaving 7 bases of the junction unmatched. Germline V gives CDR1 SGHAT, CDR2 FQNNGV. The CDR3 DNA sequence: TGTGCCAGCAGCTTAAGGTCGTCTAGCGGAAACATTCAGTACTTC. The encoded protein is CASSLRSSSGNIQYF.

This chain joins TRBV5-1 and TRBJ2-5, with TRBD1 matching over 7 bases. V lost 6 bases, J lost 5 bases, and 7 bases stayed unmatched. The CDR3 covers 13 residues. Per the germline V gene, CDR1 is SGHRS and CDR2 is YFSETQ. CDR3 region: CASKGQIGETQYF. The CDR3, as DNA: TGCGCCAGCAAGGGACAGATTGGGGAGACCCAGTACTTC.

The V gene is TRBV27, the J gene TRBJ1-4; D not certain. The CDR3 length is 14 residues. Germline CDR1 and CDR2: MNHEY and SMNVEV (reference sequence). V lost 6 bases and J 1 base, leaving 9 bases between the germline ends. CDR3 bases: TGTGCCAGCAGCCCCGCCGGAACTAATGAAAAACTGTTTTTT. Encoded protein: CASSPAGTNEKLFF.